The clone carrying this T cell receptor (beta chain) was observed a few times. No antigen is known for it. This sample stems from a study of lymphopenia after photon versus proton radiotherapy. Germline V lookup: CDR1 WSHSY, CDR2 SAAADI. The ends were cut back, 0 bases at V and 5 bases at J, with 13 bases in the middle. This CDR3 region has 15 residues. The study's findings and limits: Photon-treated patients lost naive T cells and TCR diversity; proton-treated stayed stable. A bigger post-nadir fall in TCR diversity correlated inversely with survival time in deceased patients. Only patients who died were analyzed for survival; proton advantage is unproven.

Sequencing was performed with immunoSEQ multiplex PCR; in TCRdb, only in-frame clones are kept and a portion is missing. The sample holds over 50,000 clones, more than 75% seen once. The gene calls are TRBV10-2 and TRBJ2-5, with D uncertain. The material sequenced was peripheral blood, taken from a patient treated with photon-based radiotherapy. The source is a man aged 40-49 years with gastric cancer. The CDR3 loop reads CASSESPVGGETQYF. The CDR3 DNA reads as TGCGCCAGCAGTGAGTCGCCTGTGGGTGGGGAGACCCAGTACTTC.